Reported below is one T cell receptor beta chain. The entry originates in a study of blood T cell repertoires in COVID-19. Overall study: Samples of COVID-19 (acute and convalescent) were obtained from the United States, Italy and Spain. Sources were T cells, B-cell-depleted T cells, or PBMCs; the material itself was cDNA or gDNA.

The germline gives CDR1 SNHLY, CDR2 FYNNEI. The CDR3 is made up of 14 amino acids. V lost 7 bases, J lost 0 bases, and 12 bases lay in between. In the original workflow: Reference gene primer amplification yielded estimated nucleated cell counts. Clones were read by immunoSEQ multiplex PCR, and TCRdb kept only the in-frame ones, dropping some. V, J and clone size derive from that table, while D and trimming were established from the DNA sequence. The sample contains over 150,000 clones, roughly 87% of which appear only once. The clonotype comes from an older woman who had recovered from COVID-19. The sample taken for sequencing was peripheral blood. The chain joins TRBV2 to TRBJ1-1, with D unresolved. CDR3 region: CASNGGNMNTEAFF. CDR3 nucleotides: TGTGCCAGCAATGGAGGAAACATGAACACTGAAGCTTTCTTT.